The following is a TCR beta chain sequence with its context. The CDR3 has 15 residues. Germline trimming cut 8 bases from V and 2 bases from J; bases unmatched to any gene: 7. CDR1 WNHNN and CDR2 SYGVQD come from the germline V gene (reference sequence). Everyone who took part was about 18 to 89 years old, and they came from some 23 US areas. Participants reported their clinical history, and cohort assignment relied on those reports. The sample originates from a study of blood T cell repertoires in COVID-19. The wider study: Collection of acute and convalescent COVID-19 samples took place in the United States, Italy and Spain.

Methods used by the authors: Amplifying reference gene primers gave estimates of nucleated cell counts. The method was immunoSEQ multiplex PCR; TCRdb's version includes in-frame clones alone and lacks a portion of them. That table is the source of V, J and clone size, and D and trimming were worked out from the DNA. Of about 81,000 clones in the sample, about 89% were seen once. This TCR was recovered from a woman between 50 and 59 years old with acute COVID-19. The gene calls are TRBV10-1 and TRBJ2-3; TRBD2 aligns across 10 bases. Sequencing was performed on PBMCs or T cells enriched from blood (not recorded which). The CDR3 region is CASSPGLATTDTQYF. CDR3 in DNA: TGCGCCAGCTCACCGGGACTAGCGACCACAGATACGCAGTATTTT.